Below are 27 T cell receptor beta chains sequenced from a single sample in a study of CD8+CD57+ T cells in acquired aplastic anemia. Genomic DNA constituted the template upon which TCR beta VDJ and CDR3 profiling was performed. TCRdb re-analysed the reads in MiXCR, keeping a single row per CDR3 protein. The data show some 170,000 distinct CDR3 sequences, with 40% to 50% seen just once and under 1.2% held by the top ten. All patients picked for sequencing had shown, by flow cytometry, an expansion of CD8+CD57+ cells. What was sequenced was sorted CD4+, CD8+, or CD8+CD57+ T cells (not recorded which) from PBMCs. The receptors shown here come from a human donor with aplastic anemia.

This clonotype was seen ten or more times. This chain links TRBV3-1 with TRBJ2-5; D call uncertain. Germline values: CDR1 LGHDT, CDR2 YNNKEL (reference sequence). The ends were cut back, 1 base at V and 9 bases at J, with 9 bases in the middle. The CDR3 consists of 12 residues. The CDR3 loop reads CASSQGQTSQYF. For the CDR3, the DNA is TGTGCCAGCAGCCAAGGTCAGACGTCCCAGTACTTC.

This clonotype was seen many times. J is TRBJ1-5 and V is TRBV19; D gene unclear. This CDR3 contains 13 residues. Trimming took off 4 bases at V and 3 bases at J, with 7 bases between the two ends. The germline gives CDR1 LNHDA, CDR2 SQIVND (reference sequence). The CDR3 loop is CASSTRTNQPQHF. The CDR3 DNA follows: TGTGCCAGTAGTACACGGACCAATCAGCCCCAGCATTTT. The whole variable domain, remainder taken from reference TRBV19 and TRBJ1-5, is DGGITQSPKYLFRKEGQNVTLSCEQNLNHDAMYWYRQDPGQGLRLIYYSQIVNDFQKGDIAEGYSVSREKKESFPLTVTSAQKNPTAFYLCASSTRTNQPQHFGDGTRLSIL.

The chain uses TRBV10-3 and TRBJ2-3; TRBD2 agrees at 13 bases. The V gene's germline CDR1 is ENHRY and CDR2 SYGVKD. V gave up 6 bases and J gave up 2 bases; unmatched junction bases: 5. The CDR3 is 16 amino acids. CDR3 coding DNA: TGTGCCATCAGCACCGGACTAGCGGGGGCCACAGATACGCAGTATTTT. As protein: CAISTGLAGATDTQYF.

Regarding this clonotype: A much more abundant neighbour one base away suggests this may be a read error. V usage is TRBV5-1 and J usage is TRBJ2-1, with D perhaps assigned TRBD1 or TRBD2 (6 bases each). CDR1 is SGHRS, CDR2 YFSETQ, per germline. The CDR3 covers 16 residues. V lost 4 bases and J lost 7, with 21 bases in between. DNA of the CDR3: TGCGCCAGCAGCCTTTCGGGATCCGGGGGCGGGAATGAGCAGTTCTTC. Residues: CASSLSGSGGGNEQFF.

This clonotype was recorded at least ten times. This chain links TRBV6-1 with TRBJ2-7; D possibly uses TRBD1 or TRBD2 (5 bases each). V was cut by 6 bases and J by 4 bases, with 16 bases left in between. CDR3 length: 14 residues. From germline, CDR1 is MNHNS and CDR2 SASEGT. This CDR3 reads CASRGPGQRYEQYF. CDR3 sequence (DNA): TGTGCCAGCAGGGGACCGGGGCAGAGGTACGAGCAGTACTTC.

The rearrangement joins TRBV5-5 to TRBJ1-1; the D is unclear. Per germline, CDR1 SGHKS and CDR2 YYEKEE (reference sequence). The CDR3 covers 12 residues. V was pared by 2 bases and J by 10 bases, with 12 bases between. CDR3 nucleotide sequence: TGTGCCAGCAGCTTTGAAAGGGCTGGAGCTTTCTTT. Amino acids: CASSFERAGAFF.

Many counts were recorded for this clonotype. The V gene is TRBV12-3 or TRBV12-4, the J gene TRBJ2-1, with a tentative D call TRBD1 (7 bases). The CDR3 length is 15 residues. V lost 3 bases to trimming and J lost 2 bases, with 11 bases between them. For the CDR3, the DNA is TGTGCCAGCAGTTTTCAGGGGGGACCCTACAATGAGCAGTTCTTC. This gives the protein CASSFQGGPYNEQFF.

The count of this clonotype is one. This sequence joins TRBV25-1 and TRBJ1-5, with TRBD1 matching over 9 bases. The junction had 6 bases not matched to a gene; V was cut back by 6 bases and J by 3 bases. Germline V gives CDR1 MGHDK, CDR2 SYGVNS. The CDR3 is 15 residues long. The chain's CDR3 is CASSFGTGNNQPQHF. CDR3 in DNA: TGTGCCAGCAGCTTCGGGACAGGGAACAATCAGCCCCAGCATTTT.

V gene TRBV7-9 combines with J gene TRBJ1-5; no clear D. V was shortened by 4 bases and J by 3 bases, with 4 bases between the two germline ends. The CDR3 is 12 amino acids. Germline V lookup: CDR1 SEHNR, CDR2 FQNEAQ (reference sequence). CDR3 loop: CASSSFNQPQHF. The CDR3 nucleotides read TGTGCCAGCAGCTCCTTCAATCAGCCCCAGCATTTT.

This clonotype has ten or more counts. For the CDR3, the DNA is TGTGCCAGCAAGGGGGACAGCTATGGCTACACCTTC. Its translation is CASKGDSYGYTF. The V call is TRBV2, the J call TRBJ1-2; 7 positions agree with TRBD1. Germline V gene lookup returns CDR1 SNHLY and CDR2 FYNNEI. V shed 7 bases, J shed 4 bases, and the junction held 3 bases outside the gene matches. The CDR3 has 12 amino acids.

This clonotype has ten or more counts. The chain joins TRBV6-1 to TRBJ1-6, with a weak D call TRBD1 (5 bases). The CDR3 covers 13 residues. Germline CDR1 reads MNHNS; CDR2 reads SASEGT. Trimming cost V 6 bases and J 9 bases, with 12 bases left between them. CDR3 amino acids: CASSVRGISPLHF. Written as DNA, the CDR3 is TGTGCCAGCAGCGTTCGGGGGATTTCACCCCTCCACTTT.

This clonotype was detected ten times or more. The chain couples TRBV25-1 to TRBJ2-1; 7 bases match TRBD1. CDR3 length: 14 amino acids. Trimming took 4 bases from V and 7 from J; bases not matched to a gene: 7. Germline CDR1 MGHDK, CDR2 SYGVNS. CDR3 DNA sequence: TGTGCCAGCAGTGGGAAGGGGACAGCGAATGAGCAGTTCTTC. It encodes CASSGKGTANEQFF.

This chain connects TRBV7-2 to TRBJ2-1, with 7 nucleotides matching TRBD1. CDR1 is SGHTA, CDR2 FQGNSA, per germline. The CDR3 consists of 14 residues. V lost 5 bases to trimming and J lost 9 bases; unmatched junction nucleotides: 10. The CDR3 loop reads CASSKGQEGGEQFF. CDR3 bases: TGTGCCAGCAGCAAAGGACAGGAAGGTGGTGAGCAGTTCTTC.

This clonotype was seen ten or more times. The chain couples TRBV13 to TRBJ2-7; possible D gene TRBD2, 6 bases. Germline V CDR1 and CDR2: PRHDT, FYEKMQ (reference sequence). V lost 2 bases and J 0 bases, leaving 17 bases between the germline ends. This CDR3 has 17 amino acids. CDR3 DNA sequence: TGTGCCAGCAGCTTATACCGCGCGGCCGGGAGCTCCTACGAGCAGTACTTC. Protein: CASSLYRAAGSSYEQYF.

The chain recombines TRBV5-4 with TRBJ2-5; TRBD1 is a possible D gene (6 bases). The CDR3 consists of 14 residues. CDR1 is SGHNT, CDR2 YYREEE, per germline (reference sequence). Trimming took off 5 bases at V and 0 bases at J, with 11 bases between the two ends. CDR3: CASRDGQHQETQYF. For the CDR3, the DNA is TGTGCCAGCAGAGACGGACAGCACCAAGAGACCCAGTACTTC.

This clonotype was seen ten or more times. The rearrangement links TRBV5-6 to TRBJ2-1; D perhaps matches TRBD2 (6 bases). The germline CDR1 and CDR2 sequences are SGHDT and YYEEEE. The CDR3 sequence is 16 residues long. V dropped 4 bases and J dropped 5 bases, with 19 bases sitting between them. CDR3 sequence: CASSDGSGGMDNEQFF. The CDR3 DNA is TGTGCCAGCAGCGACGGGTCTGGAGGGATGGACAATGAGCAGTTCTTC.

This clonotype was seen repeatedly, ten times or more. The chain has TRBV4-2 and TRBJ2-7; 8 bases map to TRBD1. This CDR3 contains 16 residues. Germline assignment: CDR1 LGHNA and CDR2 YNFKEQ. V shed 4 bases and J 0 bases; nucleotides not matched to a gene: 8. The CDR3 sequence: CASSRTATGGSYEQYF. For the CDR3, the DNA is TGTGCCAGCAGCCGAACCGCAACAGGGGGCTCCTACGAGCAGTACTTC.

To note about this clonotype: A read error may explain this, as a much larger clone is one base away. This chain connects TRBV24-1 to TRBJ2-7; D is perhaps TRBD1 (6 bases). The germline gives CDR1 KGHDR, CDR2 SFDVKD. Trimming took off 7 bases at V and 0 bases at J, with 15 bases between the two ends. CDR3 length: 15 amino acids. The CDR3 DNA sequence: TGTGCCACCAGGGCGAGACAGGTATACTCCTACGAGCAGTACTTC. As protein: CATRARQVYSYEQYF.

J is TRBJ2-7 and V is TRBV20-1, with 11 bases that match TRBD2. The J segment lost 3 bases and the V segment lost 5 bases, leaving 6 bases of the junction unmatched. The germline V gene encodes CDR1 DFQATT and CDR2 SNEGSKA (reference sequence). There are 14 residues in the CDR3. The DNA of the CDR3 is TGCAGTGCTCTTAGCGGGGGGGCCGGCTACGAGCAGTACTTC. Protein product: CSALSGGAGYEQYF.

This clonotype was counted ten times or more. The DNA of the CDR3 is TGTGCCAGCAGCCCGGGGACTAGCGGGGGGGCGAGGGAGACCCAGTACTTC. Translation gives CASSPGTSGGARETQYF. V is TRBV5-6 and J is TRBJ2-5, with 16 bases fitting TRBD2. V shed 4 bases and J 5 bases; nucleotides not matched to a gene: 8. CDR1 is SGHDT, CDR2 YYEEEE, per germline. The CDR3 is 17 amino acids.

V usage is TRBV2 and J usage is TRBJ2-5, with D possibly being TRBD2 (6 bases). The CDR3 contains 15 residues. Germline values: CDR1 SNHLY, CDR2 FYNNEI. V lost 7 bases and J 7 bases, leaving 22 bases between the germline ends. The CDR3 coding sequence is TGTGCCAGCACCACAATGGGGGGTACTTATGGGACCCAGTACTTC. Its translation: CASTTMGGTYGTQYF.

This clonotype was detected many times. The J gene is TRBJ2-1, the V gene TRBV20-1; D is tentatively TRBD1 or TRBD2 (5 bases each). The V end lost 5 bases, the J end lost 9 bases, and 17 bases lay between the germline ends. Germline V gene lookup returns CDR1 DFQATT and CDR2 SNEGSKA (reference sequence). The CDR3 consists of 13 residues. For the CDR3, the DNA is TGCAGTGCTCTAAGGGACGGCGGCGGTGAGCAGTTCTTC. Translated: CSALRDGGGEQFF.

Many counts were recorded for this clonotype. This CDR3 reads CSARDGTGDEQYF. The CDR3 region has the DNA TGCAGTGCTAGAGATGGAACAGGGGACGAGCAGTACTTC. This sequence joins TRBV20-1 and TRBJ2-7, with 7 positions matching TRBD1. With 0 bases clipped from V and 5 bases from J, the junction kept 4 bases outside the gene matches. The CDR3 extends over 13 amino acids. CDR1 and CDR2 (germline): DFQATT, SNEGSKA (reference sequence).

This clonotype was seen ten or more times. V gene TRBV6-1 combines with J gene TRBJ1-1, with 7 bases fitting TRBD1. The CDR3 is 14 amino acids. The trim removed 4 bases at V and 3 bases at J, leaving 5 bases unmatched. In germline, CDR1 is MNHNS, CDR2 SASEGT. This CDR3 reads CASSGRTGDTEAFF. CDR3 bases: TGTGCCAGCAGTGGAAGAACAGGGGACACTGAAGCTTTCTTT.

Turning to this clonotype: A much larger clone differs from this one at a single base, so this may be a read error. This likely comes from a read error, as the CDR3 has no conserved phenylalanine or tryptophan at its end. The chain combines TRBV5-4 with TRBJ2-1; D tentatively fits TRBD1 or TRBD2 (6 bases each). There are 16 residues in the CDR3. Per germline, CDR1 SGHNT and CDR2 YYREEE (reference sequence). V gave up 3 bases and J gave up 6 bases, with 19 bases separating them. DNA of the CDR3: TGTGCCAGCAGCTCTTTCCTAGGGGGGCAGGGCAATGAGCAGTTCCTC. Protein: CASSSFLGGQGNEQFL.

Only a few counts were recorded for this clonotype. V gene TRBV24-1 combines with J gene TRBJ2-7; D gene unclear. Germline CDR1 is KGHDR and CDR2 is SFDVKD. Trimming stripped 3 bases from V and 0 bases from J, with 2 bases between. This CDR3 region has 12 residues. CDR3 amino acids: CATSDGSYEQYF. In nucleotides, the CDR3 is TGTGCCACCAGTGATGGCTCCTACGAGCAGTACTTC.

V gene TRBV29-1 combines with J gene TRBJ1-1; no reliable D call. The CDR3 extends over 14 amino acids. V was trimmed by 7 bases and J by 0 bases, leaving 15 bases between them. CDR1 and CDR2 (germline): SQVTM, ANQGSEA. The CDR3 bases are TGCAGCGCCAATAGACCGGATTTGAACACTGAAGCTTTCTTT. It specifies CSANRPDLNTEAFF.